Here is one TCR beta chain with its context. The specificity of this receptor is unknown. No much larger clonotype is one base removed from it; base qualities were not supplied. The entry originates in a study of OX40 agonist ivuxolimab in advanced cancers. The study in broad terms: The costimulatory receptor OX40 (CD134) was targeted by ivuxolimab, a fully human IgG2 agonistic monoclonal antibody. Peripheral TCRbeta sequencing aimed to test whether ivuxolimab altered TCR sequence diversity and caused clonal T-cell expansion. Intravenous ivuxolimab was administered to patients every 2 weeks at six dose levels: 0.01, 0.1, 0.3, 1.5, 3 and 10 mg/kg. The monotherapy dose-escalation portion (N of about 52 patients) of the phase I ivuxolimab trial is reported in the paper. Of the roughly 54 patients in dose escalation, about 20 had hepatocellular carcinoma, about 15 had melanoma, 9 had renal cell carcinoma and 9 had head and neck cancer. Three dose-escalation patients achieved partial responses, one with hepatocellular carcinoma and two with cutaneous melanoma. Prior anti-PD-1, anti-PD-L1 or anti-CTLA-4 therapy was permitted, and checkpoint inhibitors had been received by about 44% of dose-escalation patients. The dose-escalation cohort was roughly 87% male with a mean age of roughly 60 years, ranging from roughly 20 to 85.

To sequence the TCRbeta CDR3 region, genomic DNA was isolated from the sorted cells. The immunoSEQ Assay was used for sequencing of TCRbeta CDR3 regions. Entries here come from immuneACCESS through TCRdb and include only in-frame sequences with V and J called. Some clones fail to appear in such tables; in the studies checked, an unresolved V gene covers under half of the shortfall, and the cause of the remainder is unknown. The sample table records some 80,000 clones; 87% of these occur just once. In total, the top ten clones hold approximately 0.3% of the sample. Patients with autoimmune disease history or receiving systemic immunosuppression were excluded from the trial. In every dose cohort, peripheral blood was drawn for TCR sequencing at baseline, cycle 4 day 1, and cycle 7 day 1. The samples were drawn from a first-in-human, open-label, multicenter phase I dose-escalation trial of ivuxolimab. Adults with locally advanced or metastatic melanoma, renal cell carcinoma, hepatocellular carcinoma or head and neck squamous cell carcinoma were enrolled in the trial. Before TCR sequencing, CD4+ T cells and CD8+ T cells from peripheral blood were sorted into separate populations.

The CDR3 has 14 amino acids, counting the end cysteine and phenylalanine. Of all the DNA, just the CDR3 is kept, 42 bases in frame from base 1. V loses 5 bases at its end and J loses 1 base; junction bases beyond the gene matches: 5. CDR1 and CDR2 are read off the germline V gene as SGHRS and YFSETQ. What the authors observed across the whole study: In the 0.1-3.0 mg/kg groups, partial responders were among the patients with the lowest normalized peripheral clonal expansion, particularly in CD8+ T cells. At doses from 0.1 to 3.0 mg/kg, clonal expansion was seen in both CD4+ and CD8+ blood T cells between baseline and week 6. The antigen specificity of the peripheral T cells that underwent clonal expansion was not determined. Low levels of normalized T-cell clonal expansion were also shown by some nonresponding patients. After ivuxolimab, CD8+ T cells had more expanded clones than CD4+ T cells on average.

The chain links TRBV5-1 with TRBJ1-1; 7 bases in the junction line up with TRBD1. Sequences were derived from CD4+ or CD8+ T cells sorted from blood, sampled in a trial of the OX40 agonist ivuxolimab. The receptor comes from an adult with an advanced solid tumor such as melanoma, head and neck, liver or kidney cancer. The base sequence is TGCGCCAGCAGTGCTGACAGGGCGAACACTGAAGCTTTCTTT. Its translation is CASSADRANTEAFF.